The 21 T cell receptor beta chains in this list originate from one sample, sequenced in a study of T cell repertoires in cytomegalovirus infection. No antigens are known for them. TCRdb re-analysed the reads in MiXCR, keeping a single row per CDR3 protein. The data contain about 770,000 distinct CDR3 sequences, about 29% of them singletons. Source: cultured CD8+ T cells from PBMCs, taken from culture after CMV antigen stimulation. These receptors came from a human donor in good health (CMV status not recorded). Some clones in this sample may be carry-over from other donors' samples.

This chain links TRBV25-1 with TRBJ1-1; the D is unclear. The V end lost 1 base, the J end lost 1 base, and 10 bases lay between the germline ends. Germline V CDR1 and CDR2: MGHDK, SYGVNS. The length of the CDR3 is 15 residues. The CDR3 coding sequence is TGTGCCAGCAGTGAATGGGGAGCCGGGAACACTGAAGCTTTCTTT. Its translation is CASSEWGAGNTEAFF.

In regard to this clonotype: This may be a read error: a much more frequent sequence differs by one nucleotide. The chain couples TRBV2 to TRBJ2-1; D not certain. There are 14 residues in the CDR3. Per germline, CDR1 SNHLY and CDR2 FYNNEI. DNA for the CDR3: TGTACCAGCAGTGAGATTGAGAATTATCATGAGCAGTTCTTC. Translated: CTSSEIENYHEQFF. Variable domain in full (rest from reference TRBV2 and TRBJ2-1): EPEVTQTPSHQVTQMGQEVILRCVPISNHLYFYWYRQILGQKVEFLVSFYNNEISEKSEIFDDQFSVERPDGSNFTLKIRSTKLEDSAMYFCTSSEIENYHEQFFGPGTRLTVL.

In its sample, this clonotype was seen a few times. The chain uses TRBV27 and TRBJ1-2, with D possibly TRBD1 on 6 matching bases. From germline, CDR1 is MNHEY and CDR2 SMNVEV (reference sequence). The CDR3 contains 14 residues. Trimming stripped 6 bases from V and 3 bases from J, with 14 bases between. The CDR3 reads CASSPDSDYYGYTF. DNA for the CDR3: TGTGCCAGCAGCCCGGACAGCGATTACTATGGCTACACCTTC.

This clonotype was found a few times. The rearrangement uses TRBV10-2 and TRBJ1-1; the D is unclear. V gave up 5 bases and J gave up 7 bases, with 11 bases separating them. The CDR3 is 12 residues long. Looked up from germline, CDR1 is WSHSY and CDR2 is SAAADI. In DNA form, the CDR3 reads TGCGCCAGCAGTTACGTGGTGGGTGAAGCTTTCTTT. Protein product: CASSYVVGEAFF.

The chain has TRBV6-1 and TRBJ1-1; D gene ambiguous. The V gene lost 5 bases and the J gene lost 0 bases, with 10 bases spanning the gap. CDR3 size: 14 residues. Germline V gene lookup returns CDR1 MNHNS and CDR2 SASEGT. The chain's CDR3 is CASSSPDMNTEAFF. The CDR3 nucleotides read TGTGCCAGCAGTTCCCCAGATATGAACACTGAAGCTTTCTTT.

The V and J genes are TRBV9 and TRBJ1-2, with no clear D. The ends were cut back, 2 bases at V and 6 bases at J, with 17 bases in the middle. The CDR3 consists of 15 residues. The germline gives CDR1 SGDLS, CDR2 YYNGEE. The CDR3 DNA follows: TGTGCCAGCAGCGTGGGAGGAGGAGGTTCGGATGGCTACACCTTC. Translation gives CASSVGGGGSDGYTF.

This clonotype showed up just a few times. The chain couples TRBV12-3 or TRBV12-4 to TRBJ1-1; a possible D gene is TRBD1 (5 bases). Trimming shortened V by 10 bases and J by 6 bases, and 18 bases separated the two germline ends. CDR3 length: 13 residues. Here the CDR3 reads CATLAGRIAEAFF. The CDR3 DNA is TGTGCCACGTTGGCAGGGAGGATTGCTGAAGCTTTCTTT.

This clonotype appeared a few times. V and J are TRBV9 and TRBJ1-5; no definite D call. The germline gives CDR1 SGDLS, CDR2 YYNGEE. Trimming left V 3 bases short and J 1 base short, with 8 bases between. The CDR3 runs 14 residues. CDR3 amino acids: CASSAGSSNQPQHF. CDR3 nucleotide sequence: TGTGCCAGCAGCGCGGGGAGCAGCAATCAGCCCCAGCATTTT.

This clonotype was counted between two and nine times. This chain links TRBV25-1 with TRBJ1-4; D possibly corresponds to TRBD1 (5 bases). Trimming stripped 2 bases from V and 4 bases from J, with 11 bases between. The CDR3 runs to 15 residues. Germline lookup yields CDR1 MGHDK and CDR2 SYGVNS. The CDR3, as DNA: TGTGCCAGCAGTGAAAGGGACGGACGTAATGAAAAACTGTTTTTT. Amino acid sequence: CASSERDGRNEKLFF.

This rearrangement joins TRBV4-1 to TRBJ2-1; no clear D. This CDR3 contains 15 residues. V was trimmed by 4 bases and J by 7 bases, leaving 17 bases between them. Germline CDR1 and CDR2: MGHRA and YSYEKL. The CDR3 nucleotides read TGCGCCAGCAGCCCCCGCCGGGCCCTCGGGAATGAGCAGTTCTTC. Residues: CASSPRRALGNEQFF.

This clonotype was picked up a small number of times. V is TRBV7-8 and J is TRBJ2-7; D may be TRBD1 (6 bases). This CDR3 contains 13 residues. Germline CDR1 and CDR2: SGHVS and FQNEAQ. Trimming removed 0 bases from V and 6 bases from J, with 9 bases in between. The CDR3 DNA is TGTGCCAGCAGCTTAGCGGCAGGGGCCGAGCAGTACTTC. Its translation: CASSLAAGAEQYF.

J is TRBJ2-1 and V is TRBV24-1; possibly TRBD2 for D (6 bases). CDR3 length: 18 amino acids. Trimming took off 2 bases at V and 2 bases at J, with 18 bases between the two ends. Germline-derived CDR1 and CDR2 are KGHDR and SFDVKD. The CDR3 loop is CATSDSYGEGLTYNEQFF. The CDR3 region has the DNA TGTGCCACCAGTGATTCGTACGGGGAAGGACTAACCTACAATGAGCAGTTCTTC.

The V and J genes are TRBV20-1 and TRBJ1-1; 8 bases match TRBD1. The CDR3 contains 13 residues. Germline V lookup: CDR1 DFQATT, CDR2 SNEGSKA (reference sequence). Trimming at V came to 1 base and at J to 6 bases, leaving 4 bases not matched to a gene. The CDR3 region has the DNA TGCAGTGCTAGAGGCGGCAGGGGGCCTGAAGCTTTCTTT. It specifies CSARGGRGPEAFF.

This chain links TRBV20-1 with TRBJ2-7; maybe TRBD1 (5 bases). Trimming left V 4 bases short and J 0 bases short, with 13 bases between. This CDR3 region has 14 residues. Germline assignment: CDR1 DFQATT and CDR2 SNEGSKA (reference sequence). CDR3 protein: CSAIDRDSSYEQYF. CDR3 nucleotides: TGCAGTGCTATCGACAGAGATAGCTCCTACGAGCAGTACTTC.

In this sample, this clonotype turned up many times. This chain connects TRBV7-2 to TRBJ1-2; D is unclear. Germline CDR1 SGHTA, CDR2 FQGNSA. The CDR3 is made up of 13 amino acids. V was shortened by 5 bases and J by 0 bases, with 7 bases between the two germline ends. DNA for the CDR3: TGTGCCAGCAGCCGCCGGGCTAACTATGGCTACACCTTC. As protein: CASSRRANYGYTF.

CDR3 sequence reads: CASTPSGGKGTGELFF. CDR3 bases: TGTGCCAGCACCCCATCGGGGGGGAAAGGCACCGGGGAGCTGTTTTTT. The rearrangement uses TRBV12-3 or TRBV12-4 and TRBJ2-2, with TRBD2 matching 8 bases. The CDR3 sequence is 16 residues long. The J segment lost 4 bases and the V segment lost 7 bases, leaving 11 bases of the junction unmatched.

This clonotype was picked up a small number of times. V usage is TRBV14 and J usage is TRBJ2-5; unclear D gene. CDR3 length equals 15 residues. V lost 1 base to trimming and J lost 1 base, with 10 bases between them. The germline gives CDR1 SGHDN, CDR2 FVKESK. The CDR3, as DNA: TGTGCCAGCAGCCAAGGGGAACAAGTCCAAGAGACCCAGTACTTC. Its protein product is CASSQGEQVQETQYF.

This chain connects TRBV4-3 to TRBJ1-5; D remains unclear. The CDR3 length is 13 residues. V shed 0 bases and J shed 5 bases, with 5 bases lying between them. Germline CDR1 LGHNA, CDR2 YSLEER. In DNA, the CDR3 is TGCGCCAGCAGCCAAGAGGGATATCAGCCCCAGCATTTT. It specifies CASSQEGYQPQHF.

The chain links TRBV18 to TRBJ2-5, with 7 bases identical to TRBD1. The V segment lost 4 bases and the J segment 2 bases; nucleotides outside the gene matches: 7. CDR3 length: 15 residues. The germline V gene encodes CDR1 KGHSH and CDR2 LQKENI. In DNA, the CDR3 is TGTGCCAGCTCACACCGACAGGGAATACAAGAGACCCAGTACTTC. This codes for CASSHRQGIQETQYF.

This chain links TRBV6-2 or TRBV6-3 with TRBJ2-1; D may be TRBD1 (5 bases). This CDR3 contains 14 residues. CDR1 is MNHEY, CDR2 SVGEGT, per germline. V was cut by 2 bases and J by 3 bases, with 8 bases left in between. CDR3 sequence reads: CASSYMGLYNEQFF. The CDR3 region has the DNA TGTGCCAGCAGTTACATGGGGCTCTACAATGAGCAGTTCTTC.

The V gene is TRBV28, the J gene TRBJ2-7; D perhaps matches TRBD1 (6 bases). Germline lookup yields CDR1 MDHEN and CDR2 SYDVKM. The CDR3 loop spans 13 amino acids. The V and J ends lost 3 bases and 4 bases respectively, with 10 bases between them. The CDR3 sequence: CASSFTRGYEQYV. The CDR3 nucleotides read TGTGCCAGCAGTTTCACCAGGGGATACGAGCAGTACGTC.